This TCR beta chain originates from a study of CD8+CD57+ T cells in acquired aplastic anemia. The use of genomic DNA as template underpinned the TCR beta VDJ and CDR3 profiling. TCRdb itself ran the reads through MiXCR, one entry per CDR3 protein. Of hundreds of thousands of distinct CDR3 sequences in the sample, approximately 70% were seen once. The germline V gene encodes CDR1 DFQATT and CDR2 SNEGSKA (reference sequence). V lost 6 bases to trimming and J lost 6 bases, with 18 bases between them. The CDR3 runs to 15 residues. The chain recombines TRBV20-1 with TRBJ1-6; maybe TRBD1 (5 bases). The sample comprised sorted CD4+, CD8+, or CD8+CD57+ T cells (not recorded which) from PBMCs. The source is a human donor in good health, serving as a control. CDR3 sequence reads: CSAIRTGGGNSPLHF. The CDR3 DNA reads TGCAGTGCCATTAGGACGGGGGGTGGTAATTCACCCCTCCACTTT.